This TCR beta chain was documented in a study of immune evolution from preneoplasia to lung adenocarcinoma. The repertoire was sequenced with immunoSEQ multiplex PCR; TCRdb's copy has only in-frame clones and lacks some. This repertoire shows about 26,000 clones, 74% found once; its top ten account for 5% to 7%. Trimming removed 6 bases from V and 1 base from J, with 11 bases in between. The CDR3 has 14 residues. CDR1 SNHLY and CDR2 FYNNEI come from the germline V gene. Macro-dissection enriched premalignant or tumor cells before nucleic acid extraction. Findings and limits, study-wide: Top clone frequencies peaked in normal lung, apparently declining through invasive adenocarcinoma. Clonality was highest in normal lung, lower in later-stage lesions apparently.

In the case of this clone: As yet, its antigen is unknown.

The sample was FFPE invasive lung adenocarcinoma tissue. The sequence was obtained from a person in their sixties with invasive lung adenocarcinoma. Some clones in this sample may be carry-over from other donors' samples. This sequence joins TRBV2 and TRBJ2-3; tentatively, D is TRBD1 (5 bases). The CDR3 nucleotides read TGTGCCAGCAGCCTAATGACAGGCACAGATACGCAGTATTTT. This translates into CASSLMTGTDTQYF.